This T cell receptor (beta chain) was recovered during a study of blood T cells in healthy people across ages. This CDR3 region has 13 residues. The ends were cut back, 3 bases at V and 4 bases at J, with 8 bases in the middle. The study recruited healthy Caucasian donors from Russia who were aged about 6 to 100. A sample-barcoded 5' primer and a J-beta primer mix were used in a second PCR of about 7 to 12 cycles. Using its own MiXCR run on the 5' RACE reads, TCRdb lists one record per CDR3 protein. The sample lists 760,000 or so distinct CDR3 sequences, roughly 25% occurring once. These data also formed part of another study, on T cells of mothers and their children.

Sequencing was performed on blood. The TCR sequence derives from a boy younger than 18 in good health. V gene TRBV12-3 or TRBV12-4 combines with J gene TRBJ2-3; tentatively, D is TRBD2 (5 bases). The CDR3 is CASSFGVSDTQYF. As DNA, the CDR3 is TGTGCCAGCAGTTTCGGGGTGTCAGATACGCAGTATTTT.